This TCR beta chain stems from a study of cytomegalovirus exposure and HLA in healthy donors. With 0 bases clipped from V and 6 bases from J, the junction kept 3 bases outside the gene matches. CDR3 size: 15 residues. Germline CDR1 reads MNHEY; CDR2 reads SVGAGI. Libraries were prepared by immunoSEQ multiplex PCR; TCRdb keeps only in-frame clonotypes and omits some of them. The table has 90,000 to 120,000 clones, approximately 96% seen once. In this sample, this clone turned up once. J is TRBJ2-4 and V is TRBV6-5; 9 bases are shared with TRBD1. The sequence was obtained from a woman aged 18-29 years in good health and CMV-seronegative. Specimen: PBMCs. The CDR3 loop is CASSYSGQGINIQYF. The DNA for the CDR3 is TGTGCCAGCAGTTACTCCGGACAGGGGATAAACATTCAGTACTTC.